The rows below give T cell receptor beta chains drawn from one sample of a study of T-cell reconstitution after alpha-beta-depleted transplantation in children. TCRdb re-derived calls from the PCR reads in MiXCR, one entry per CDR3 protein. The sample consists of around 420,000 distinct CDR3 sequences, 15% to 20% of them appearing once. Sequences were derived from PBMCs, mostly from graft donor cells, sampled 360 days after TCRalphabeta/CD19-depleted stem cell transplant. Receptor source: a boy under three years old who had a stem cell transplant for Wiskott-Aldrich syndrome, so the T cells may come from the graft donor. Each CDR3 is given with its conserved first and last residue. Each record gives: V gene, clone size, D gene, J gene, CDR3 protein, CDR3 DNA. A D gene is named only where the DNA matches it firmly. Rows give clone size only sometimes, using once, few, many, or a class for an expanded clone.

>TRBV28|-|TRBD1|TRBJ2-7
CASEGQGRFLGQYF
TGTGCCAGCGAAGGACAGGGAAGGTTTCTAGGGCAGTACTTC
>TRBV5-6|-|-|TRBJ1-1
CASSLGGPTEAFF
TGTGCCAGCAGCTTGGGTGGGCCCACTGAAGCTTTCTTT
>TRBV10-3|few|TRBD2|TRBJ2-1
CAIRRTSGSNEQFF
TGTGCCATCAGGAGGACTAGCGGGTCCAATGAGCAGTTCTTC
>TRBV5-1|few|TRBD1|TRBJ1-2
CASSWDRGYGYTF
TGCGCCAGCAGCTGGGACAGGGGCTATGGCTACACCTTC
>TRBV7-9|-|TRBD1|TRBJ2-3
CASSLRGLTQYF
TGTGCCAGCAGCTTAAGGGGGCTTACGCAGTATTTT
>TRBV15|-|-|TRBJ2-6
CATSRAYWGWDSGANVLTF
TGTGCCACCAGCAGAGCCTACTGGGGATGGGACTCTGGGGCCAACGTCCTGACTTTC
>TRBV9|-|-|TRBJ2-3
CASSVAPGGADTQYF
TGTGCCAGCAGCGTAGCTCCCGGGGGTGCAGATACGCAGTATTTT
>TRBV10-3|-|-|TRBJ2-3
CAIKGVSTQYF
TGTGCCATCAAAGGGGTGTCTACGCAGTATTTT
>TRBV4-3|many|-|TRBJ2-3
CASSRRGIPSTDTQYF
TGCGCCAGCAGCCGTAGGGGGATCCCTAGCACAGATACGCAGTATTTT
>TRBV27|once|TRBD2|TRBJ2-1
CASSILAGDMFF
TGTGCCAGCAGTATCCTAGCGGGAGATATGTTCTTC
>TRBV24-1|few|-|TRBJ2-1
CATSGGQGAYNEQFF
TGTGCCACCAGTGGGGGGCAGGGAGCCTACAATGAGCAGTTCTTC
>TRBV4-3|-|-|TRBJ2-7
CASSQDLPPWEQYF
TGCGCCAGCAGCCAAGATTTACCTCCATGGGAGCAGTACTTC
>TRBV6-6|-|-|TRBJ2-2
CASSDLGDGELFF
TGTGCCAGCAGTGACCTGGGAGACGGGGAGCTGTTTTTT
>TRBV27|-|-|TRBJ2-1
CASSFRTHNEQFF
TGTGCCAGCAGTTTTCGGACTCACAATGAGCAGTTCTTC
>TRBV12-3/TRBV12-4|few|-|TRBJ2-1
CASSSTRRRYNEQFF
TGTGCCAGCTCTTCCACGCGTAGGAGGTACAATGAGCAGTTCTTC
>TRBV20-1|-|-|TRBJ2-7
CSARGWRGPYEQYF
TGCAGTGCTAGAGGTTGGAGGGGACCCTACGAGCAGTACTTC
>TRBV18|-|-|TRBJ2-3
CASSPGEPDTQYF
TGTGCCAGCTCACCCGGCGAACCAGATACGCAGTATTTT
>TRBV12-3/TRBV12-4|-|-|TRBJ2-5
CASSLARFLIFQETQYF
TGTGCCAGCAGTTTAGCGCGGTTTCTCATATTTCAAGAGACCCAGTACTTC
>TRBV10-3|-|TRBD2|TRBJ2-5
CAISSLAGTGGETQYF
TGTGCCATCAGTTCTTTAGCGGGGACTGGAGGAGAGACCCAGTACTTC
>TRBV18|-|TRBD1|TRBJ2-7
CASSPTSGQGSYEQYF
TGTGCCAGCTCACCTACCTCGGGACAGGGTTCCTACGAGCAGTACTTC